This entry lists 24 T cell receptor beta chains sequenced from one sample in a study of blood T cell repertoires in COVID-19. Some clones are missing from TCRdb's copy, which holds only in-frame ones; the method was immunoSEQ multiplex PCR. The sample has under 300,000 clones; approximately 83% are singletons. The sequencing input was PBMCs or T cells enriched from blood (not recorded which). All receptors derive from a man aged 45 to 65 who had recovered from COVID-19.

The chain joins TRBV28 to TRBJ2-6, with D maybe TRBD2 (7 bases). The CDR3 runs 18 residues. V lost 6 bases to trimming and J lost 0 bases, with 18 bases between them. The germline V gene encodes CDR1 MDHEN and CDR2 SYDVKM. The CDR3 DNA is TGTGCCAGCAGAGGGAGGGAGGGGGTCCTCTCTGGGGCCAACGTCCTGACTTTC. This encodes CASRGREGVLSGANVLTF.

The chain combines TRBV7-8 with TRBJ1-2, with 11 bases lining up with TRBD1. Per germline, CDR1 SGHVS and CDR2 FQNEAQ. This CDR3 is 15 amino acids long. Trimming cost V 5 bases and J 8 bases; bases outside gene matches: 10. This CDR3 is CASSQDRGRLRGYTF. CDR3 nucleotides: TGTGCCAGCAGCCAGGACAGGGGGCGACTCCGAGGCTACACCTTC. Based on the CDR3 plus reference TRBV7-8 and TRBJ1-2, the full variable domain is GAGVSQSPRYKVAKRGQDVALRCDPISGHVSLFWYQQALGQGPEFLTYFQNEAQLDKSGLPSDRFFAERPEGSVSTLKIQRTQQEDSAVYLCASSQDRGRLRGYTFGSGTRLTVV.

The V gene is TRBV9, the J gene TRBJ1-6; D may be TRBD1 (6 bases). V lost 2 bases and J lost 6, with 9 bases in between. CDR1 and CDR2 (germline): SGDLS, YYNGEE. The CDR3 is 14 amino acids. As DNA, the CDR3 is TGTGCCAGCAGCGTTGGACAGCTTAATTCACCCCTCCACTTT. Translation: CASSVGQLNSPLHF.

V is TRBV21-1 and J is TRBJ1-6; the table assigns TRBD1, which was not confirmed against the DNA. TRBV21-1 is noted as a pseudogene. The CDR3 is 17 residues long. The CDR3 coding sequence is TGTGCCAGCAGCAATCCCCCCGGGACAGGCAACAATTCACCCCTCCACTTT. This encodes CASSNPPGTGNNSPLHF.

The V call is TRBV19, the J call TRBJ1-2; D gene unclear. This CDR3 spans 14 amino acids. V was clipped by 3 bases and J by 4 bases, with 12 bases between them. CDR1 LNHDA and CDR2 SQIVND come from the germline V gene (reference sequence). The CDR3 sequence: CASSIVAGFYGYTF. For the CDR3, the DNA is TGTGCCAGTAGTATTGTGGCGGGATTCTATGGCTACACCTTC.

This clone has a handful of counts. The chain couples TRBV29-1 to TRBJ1-2; D gene unclear. V was shortened by 5 bases and J by 5 bases, with 18 bases between the two germline ends. The CDR3 loop spans 14 amino acids. Germline lookup yields CDR1 SQVTM and CDR2 ANQGSEA. This chain's CDR3 is CSVKVFGSGYGYTF. The CDR3 region has the DNA TGCAGCGTTAAGGTTTTTGGGTCGGGGTATGGCTACACCTTC.

The rearrangement links TRBV5-1 to TRBJ2-7, with 8 bases that match TRBD1. The CDR3 has 13 amino acids. Trimming at V came to 3 bases and at J to 9 bases, leaving 8 bases not matched to a gene. Germline-derived CDR1 and CDR2 are SGHRS and YFSETQ. The CDR3 DNA is TGCGCCAGCAGCTCCGGACAGGGCCAGGTGCAGTACTTC. Amino acids: CASSSGQGQVQYF.

The chain has TRBV7-9 and TRBJ1-6, with TRBD1 matching 7 bases. CDR1 and CDR2 (germline): SEHNR, FQNEAQ (reference sequence). J gave up 9 bases and V 5 bases, and 7 bases lay outside the gene matches. The CDR3 loop spans 14 amino acids. CDR3 sequence reads: CASSPQGISSPLHF. Here the CDR3 DNA reads TGTGCCAGCAGCCCACAGGGGATAAGTTCACCCCTCCACTTT. Supplemented by reference TRBV7-9 and TRBJ1-6, the full variable domain reads DTGVSQNPRHKITKRGQNVTFRCDPISEHNRLYWYRQTLGQGPEFLTYFQNEAQLEKSRLLSDRFSAERPKGSFSTLEIQRTEQGDSAMYLCASSPQGISSPLHFGNGTRLTVT.

This clone has more than one count but fewer than ten. The chain employs TRBV11-3 and TRBJ2-2, with D perhaps TRBD2 (7 bases). Germline CDR1 SGHNT, CDR2 YENEEA. Deletions cut 6 bases from V and 1 base from J, with 12 bases between. The CDR3 loop spans 15 amino acids. This chain's CDR3 is CASRDGGLNTGELFF. For the CDR3, the DNA is TGTGCCAGCAGGGACGGGGGGCTGAACACCGGGGAGCTGTTTTTT.

The chain uses TRBV11-3 and TRBJ2-1; TRBD2 matches at 11 bases. The CDR3 consists of 16 residues. Germline assignment: CDR1 SGHNT and CDR2 YENEEA. Trimming at V came to 1 base and at J to 8 bases, leaving 7 bases not matched to a gene. This chain's CDR3 is CASSLVLAGVSDEQFF. CDR3 nucleotides: TGTGCCAGCAGCTTAGTACTAGCGGGAGTTAGCGATGAGCAGTTCTTC.

CDR3 protein: CAWNPGNPGHEQYF. As DNA, the CDR3 is TGTGCCTGGAACCCCGGTAACCCAGGCCACGAGCAGTACTTC. V usage is TRBV30 and J usage is TRBJ2-7, with unresolved D. V lost 4 bases and J lost 5, with 18 bases in between. Germline CDR1 GTSNPN, CDR2 SVGIG (reference sequence). The CDR3 has 14 amino acids.

The chain carries TRBV27 and TRBJ1-1; TRBD1 agrees at 10 bases. Germline-derived CDR1 and CDR2 are MNHEY and SMNVEV (reference sequence). The CDR3 has 16 amino acids. The ends lost 6 bases at V and 0 bases at J; junction bases unmatched: 7. The CDR3 DNA reads TGTGCCAGCAGCTTGGACAGGGGGAGGGTGAACACTGAAGCTTTCTTT. This codes for CASSLDRGRVNTEAFF.

The gene calls are TRBV18 and TRBJ1-4, with 7 bases aligning to TRBD1. The junction had 7 bases not matched to a gene; V was cut back by 0 bases and J by 9 bases. Per germline, CDR1 KGHSH and CDR2 LQKENI. The CDR3 runs 15 residues. The CDR3 region has the DNA TGTGCCAGCTCACCACCGGGGACAGCCCTAAAAAAACTGTTTTTT. It is translated as CASSPPGTALKKLFF.

The chain's CDR3 is CASSPGTNLQETQYF. CDR3 sequence (DNA): TGTGCCAGCTCACCAGGGACTAACCTGCAAGAGACCCAGTACTTC. The chain recombines TRBV18 with TRBJ2-5, with 7 bases matching TRBD2. Germline-derived CDR1 and CDR2 are KGHSH and LQKENI. The V segment lost 2 bases and the J segment 2 bases; nucleotides outside the gene matches: 5. The CDR3 consists of 15 residues.

The V and J genes are TRBV6-2 or TRBV6-3 and TRBJ2-7; D is perhaps TRBD2 (6 bases). V lost 5 bases, J lost 6 bases, and 17 bases lay in between. The germline V gene has CDR1 MNHEY and CDR2 SVGEGT. The CDR3 covers 14 residues. The CDR3 here is CASSPGGRPLEQYF. CDR3 DNA sequence: TGTGCCAGCAGTCCCGGGGGTAGGCCGCTCGAGCAGTACTTC.

The chain couples TRBV7-2 to TRBJ1-5; D is ambiguous. CDR1 is SGHTA, CDR2 FQGNSA, per germline. Deletions cut 5 bases from V and 0 bases from J, with 8 bases between. This CDR3 is 14 amino acids long. The CDR3 here is CASSPQNSNQPQHF. The DNA for the CDR3 is TGTGCCAGCAGCCCACAGAATAGCAATCAGCCCCAGCATTTT.

The chain uses TRBV28 and TRBJ2-7; D perhaps matches TRBD1 (6 bases). CDR1 and CDR2 (germline): MDHEN, SYDVKM. The CDR3 length is 15 residues. V lost 6 bases and J lost 0, with 15 bases in between. This chain's CDR3 is CASSRQDLSSYEQYF. For the CDR3, the DNA is TGTGCCAGCAGCCGACAGGACCTTAGCTCCTACGAGCAGTACTTC.

V usage is TRBV5-5 and J usage is TRBJ2-7, with TRBD1 identical over 8 bases. The CDR3 runs 14 residues. CDR1 is SGHKS, CDR2 YYEKEE, per germline (reference sequence). V lost 2 bases and J lost 2; bases outside the gene matches: 3. The CDR3 here is CASSFGQGPYEQYF. The DNA of the CDR3 is TGTGCCAGCAGCTTTGGACAGGGACCCTACGAGCAGTACTTC.

This chain uses TRBV7-3 with TRBJ2-7; 15 positions agree with TRBD2. CDR3 length: 20 residues. V trimming: 5 bases; J trimming: 7 bases; junction bases outside the gene matches: 21. CDR1 is SGHTA and CDR2 is FQGTGA in the germline V gene. The CDR3 bases are TGTGCCAGCAGCCGCGACGGACTAGCGGGAGGGCCTTCGCCCCTCAAGGAGCAGTACTTC. Translation gives CASSRDGLAGGPSPLKEQYF.

The gene calls are TRBV18 and TRBJ2-3; D gene unclear. Trimming stripped 2 bases from V and 0 bases from J, with 15 bases between. The CDR3 spans 17 residues. From germline, CDR1 is KGHSH and CDR2 LQKENI. CDR3 residues: CASSPWATGGSTDTQYF. The CDR3, as DNA: TGTGCCAGCTCACCATGGGCTACTGGTGGGAGCACAGATACGCAGTATTTT.

V is TRBV7-6 and J is TRBJ1-5; TRBD1 matches at 8 bases. Germline V gene lookup returns CDR1 SGHVS and CDR2 FNYEAQ. The CDR3 length is 17 residues. Germline trimming cut 0 bases from V and 5 bases from J; bases unmatched to any gene: 9. The CDR3 DNA reads TGTGCCAGCAGCTTAGCCCGTGCGGGACAGGTGGATCAGCCCCAGCATTTT. Protein: CASSLARAGQVDQPQHF. Together with reference TRBV7-6 and TRBJ1-5, the CDR3 gives the full variable domain: GAGVSQSPRYKVTKRGQDVALRCDPISGHVSLYWYRQALGQGPEFLTYFNYEAQQDKSGLPNDRFSAERPEGSISTLTIQRTEQRDSAMYRCASSLARAGQVDQPQHFGDGTRLSIL.

The V call is TRBV13, the J call TRBJ1-1; 9 positions match TRBD1. The CDR3 is made up of 15 amino acids. Germline CDR1 is PRHDT and CDR2 is FYEKMQ (reference sequence). The J segment lost 0 bases and the V segment lost 5 bases, leaving 4 bases of the junction unmatched. CDR3 residues: CASSPGTGMNTEAFF. In DNA form, the CDR3 reads TGTGCCAGCAGCCCAGGGACAGGGATGAACACTGAAGCTTTCTTT.

V gene TRBV5-1 combines with J gene TRBJ1-1; 7 nucleotides align to TRBD1. Germline loops: CDR1 SGHRS, CDR2 YFSETQ. J was trimmed by 2 bases and V by 4 bases; bases with no gene match: 5. The CDR3 consists of 14 residues. CDR3 sequence: CASSTTGLNTEAFF. The CDR3 DNA follows: TGCGCCAGCAGCACGACAGGGCTCAACACTGAAGCTTTCTTT.

The table lists this clone with a count of one. The V gene is TRBV18, the J gene TRBJ1-2; the match to TRBD1 covers 7 bases. The CDR3 is 13 amino acids. The germline V gene encodes CDR1 KGHSH and CDR2 LQKENI. Losses at the gene ends were 6 bases for V and 2 bases for J; bases not matched to a gene: 3. The CDR3 here is CASSRQGNYGYTF. The CDR3, as DNA: TGTGCCAGCTCGCGACAGGGAAACTATGGCTACACCTTC.